These 15 T cell receptor beta chains came from one sample sequenced in a study of blood T cell repertoires in COVID-19. Sequencing was performed with immunoSEQ multiplex PCR; in TCRdb, only in-frame clones are kept and a portion is missing. The sample has fewer than 300,000 clones; more than 70% are singletons. Sequencing was carried out using peripheral blood. The receptors here all came from a woman younger than 35 with acute or convalescent COVID-19.

The CDR3, as DNA: TGCGCCAGCAGCCAAGACTATAGCAGGGTCTTCAATGAGCAGTTCTTC. Translation gives CASSQDYSRVFNEQFF. V usage is TRBV4-3 and J usage is TRBJ2-1; a possible D gene is TRBD1 (5 bases). Germline CDR1 is LGHNA and CDR2 is YSLEER. This CDR3 spans 16 amino acids. V was cut by 0 bases and J by 6 bases, with 15 bases left in between.

The chain links TRBV18 to TRBJ2-5; 11 bases agree with TRBD2. Germline loops: CDR1 KGHSH, CDR2 LQKENI. The J segment lost 4 bases and the V segment lost 0 bases, leaving 4 bases of the junction unmatched. CDR3 length: 16 amino acids. The chain's CDR3 is CASSPPNSGRGETQYF. The DNA for the CDR3 is TGTGCCAGCTCACCACCCAATAGCGGGAGGGGAGAGACCCAGTACTTC.

The CDR3 here is CASSPDRGPYNEQFF. CDR3 nucleotide sequence: TGTGCCAGCAGCCCCGACAGGGGGCCCTACAATGAGCAGTTCTTC. The chain is built from TRBV13 and TRBJ2-1, with TRBD1 matching over 10 bases. This CDR3 is built from 15 residues. Trimming at V came to 5 bases and at J to 2 bases, leaving 3 bases not matched to a gene. The V gene's germline CDR1 is PRHDT and CDR2 FYEKMQ (reference sequence).

This sequence joins TRBV2 and TRBJ2-5; D may be TRBD1 (5 bases). The CDR3 totals 13 residues. Looked up from germline, CDR1 is SNHLY and CDR2 is FYNNEI. V was trimmed by 4 bases and J by 6 bases, leaving 12 bases between them. DNA for the CDR3: TGTGCCAGCAGTGTTAGGGGTATCCAGACCCAGTACTTC. The encoded protein is CASSVRGIQTQYF.

The rearrangement uses TRBV19 and TRBJ1-1, with TRBD1 as a possible D gene (5 bases). V was pared by 5 bases and J by 0 bases, with 13 bases between. CDR1 LNHDA and CDR2 SQIVND come from the germline V gene (reference sequence). The CDR3 is 15 amino acids. This CDR3 reads CASSPLDRLNTEAFF. The CDR3 bases are TGTGCCAGTAGTCCTCTTGACAGACTGAACACTGAAGCTTTCTTT.

The chain links TRBV30 to TRBJ2-2; unclear D gene. Trimming pared 1 base from V and 2 bases from J, leaving 5 bases between. This CDR3 is built from 13 residues. Per germline, CDR1 GTSNPN and CDR2 SVGIG (reference sequence). The CDR3 bases are TGTGCCTGGAGTGACTCAAACACCGGGGAGCTGTTTTTT. Encoded protein: CAWSDSNTGELFF.

This chain uses TRBV29-1 with TRBJ2-3, with TRBD2 matching 10 bases. The CDR3 sequence is 13 residues long. J lost 11 bases, V lost 2 bases, and 7 bases had no gene match. Germline-derived CDR1 and CDR2 are SQVTM and ANQGSEA. CDR3 DNA sequence: TGCAGCGTTGAAAGTACTAGCGGGATGATGCAGTATTTT. This encodes CSVESTSGMMQYF.

J is TRBJ1-6 and V is TRBV6-2 or TRBV6-3; TRBD1 matches at 8 bases. The V gene end was trimmed by 5 bases and the J gene end by 0 bases; junction bases not matched to a gene: 6. Germline assignment: CDR1 MNHEY and CDR2 SVGEGT. The CDR3 runs to 17 residues. CDR3 coding DNA: TGTGCCAGCAGTCCAGGGGGCAGTAGCTCCTATAATTCACCCCTCCACTTT. This sequence encodes CASSPGGSSSYNSPLHF.

This clone has a single count. The chain links TRBV11-2 to TRBJ1-1; D gene uncertain. The V gene lost 1 base and the J gene lost 0 bases, with 6 bases spanning the gap. Per germline, CDR1 SGHAT and CDR2 FQNNGV. This CDR3 is built from 14 residues. The DNA of the CDR3 is TGTGCCAGCAGCTTAGTTCCTGTGAACACTGAAGCTTTCTTT. Translation: CASSLVPVNTEAFF.

A few counts support this clone. The rearrangement links TRBV19 to TRBJ1-5, with D possibly matching TRBD1 (5 bases). The V gene lost 7 bases and the J gene lost 2 bases, with 9 bases spanning the gap. The CDR3 has 13 amino acids. CDR1 and CDR2 from the germline V gene are LNHDA and SQIVND (reference sequence). In DNA, the CDR3 is TGTGCCAGTATGATAGGGGGCAATCAGCCCCAGCATTTT. It codes for CASMIGGNQPQHF.

The V gene is TRBV6-6, the J gene TRBJ1-5; D unclear. CDR3 length: 14 amino acids. Germline V gene sequence: CDR1 MNHNY, CDR2 SVGAGI (reference sequence). V lost 0 bases, J lost 7 bases, and 10 bases lay in between. The CDR3 is CASSYSGPGQPQHF. CDR3 DNA sequence: TGTGCCAGCAGTTACTCAGGCCCCGGGCAGCCCCAGCATTTT.

The rearrangement links TRBV3-1 (or the pseudogene TRBV3-2) to TRBJ1-6, with D possibly matching TRBD1 (6 bases). The germline V and J ends were trimmed by 0 bases and 7 bases, with 16 bases remaining between them. The CDR3 runs to 17 residues. Germline values: CDR1 LGHDT, CDR2 YNNKEL (reference sequence). CDR3 DNA sequence: TGTGCCAGCAGCCAAGATCGGGGTGACAGGCTAAATTCACCCCTCCACTTT. Amino acid sequence: CASSQDRGDRLNSPLHF.

The V gene is TRBV19, the J gene TRBJ2-4, with TRBD2 identical over 11 bases. The CDR3 has 15 amino acids. V lost 6 bases and J lost 7; bases outside the gene matches: 8. Germline V lookup: CDR1 LNHDA, CDR2 SQIVND (reference sequence). The CDR3 sequence is CASSRLAGLGNIQYF. Here the CDR3 DNA reads TGTGCCAGTAGCCGACTAGCGGGACTGGGGAACATTCAGTACTTC.

The chain couples TRBV6-5 to TRBJ2-2, with a weak D call TRBD2 (7 bases). The CDR3 sequence is 14 residues long. Trimming stripped 10 bases from V and 3 bases from J, with 15 bases between. Looked up from germline, CDR1 is MNHEY and CDR2 is SVGAGI. The CDR3 bases are TGTGCCATAAGACGGGGGGCCCACACCGGGGAGCTGTTTTTT. As protein: CAIRRGAHTGELFF.

The chain couples TRBV2 to TRBJ2-2; 9 bases align to TRBD2. The CDR3 totals 13 residues. V dropped 8 bases and J dropped 8; count of bases not matched to a gene: 6. Germline V lookup: CDR1 SNHLY, CDR2 FYNNEI. The CDR3 coding sequence is TGTGCCAGCTACGGCGGGGGGGCAGGGGAGCTGTTTTTT. This encodes CASYGGGAGELFF.